The TCR beta chain under discussion was sequenced for a study of long-term antiretroviral therapy in people with HIV. The run of the v3.0 immunoSEQ assay was at survey level. The repertoire was sequenced with immunoSEQ multiplex PCR; TCRdb's copy has only in-frame clones and lacks some. The table shows 18,000 or so clones, with approximately 78% occurring only once. Broader study findings: Transplant-donor-level diversity was not reached after ART, though diversity increased. Across all time points, the repertoire was dominated by clones that expanded before ART. Participants lacked recorded data on ART adherence, viral resistance or therapy changes.

This CDR3 region has 12 residues. Trimming cost V 6 bases and J 0 bases, with 5 bases left between them. Germline CDR1 and CDR2: KGHSH and LQKENI. In the case of this clone: Antigen specificity is unknown.

This chain uses TRBV18 with TRBJ2-5; D is uncertain. The input for sequencing was unsorted PBMCs, taken at the start of antiretroviral therapy, before treatment. The clonotype comes from a woman in her forties with HIV. The CDR3 reads CASSGYQETQYF. The CDR3 region has the DNA TGTGCCAGCTCGGGGTACCAAGAGACCCAGTACTTC.